One sample yielded the 20 T cell receptor beta chains listed below, sequenced in a study of shared T cell receptors in the human thymus. Profiling relied on immunoSEQ multiplex PCR, and the TCRdb table lists in-frame clones only, not all of them. The sample shows about 660,000 clones, over 75% of them seen only once. This sample was also put to use in a study of human thymus T cells.

The sample consisted of thymocytes. The origin of the receptors is a boy under two years old with a congenital heart defect.

The V and J genes are TRBV11-3 and TRBJ1-1; 7 bases map to TRBD1. Trimming removed 0 bases from V and 5 bases from J; junction bases left unmatched: 9. The CDR3 is made up of 16 amino acids. Per germline, CDR1 SGHNT and CDR2 YENEEA. The CDR3 reads CASSLDRDRDGTEAFF. CDR3 nucleotide sequence: TGTGCCAGCAGCTTAGATCGAGACAGGGACGGTACTGAAGCTTTCTTT.

The gene calls are TRBV30 and TRBJ2-1; 8 nucleotides line up with TRBD2. J was trimmed by 0 bases and V by 0 bases; bases with no gene match: 13. The CDR3 contains 19 residues. Looked up from germline, CDR1 is GTSNPN and CDR2 is SVGIG (reference sequence). The CDR3: CAWSVQSSGAESSYNEQFF. The CDR3, as DNA: TGTGCCTGGAGTGTACAGAGTAGCGGGGCTGAAAGCTCCTACAATGAGCAGTTCTTC.

The gene calls are TRBV7-9 and TRBJ2-6; 8 bases line up with TRBD2. CDR1 is SEHNR, CDR2 FQNEAQ, per germline (reference sequence). The CDR3 is 16 amino acids. Trimming took 10 bases from V and 0 from J; bases not matched to a gene: 8. CDR3 DNA sequence: TGTGCCATGCAGCGGGGGCTAGGCTCTGGGGCCAACGTCCTGACTTTC. It encodes CAMQRGLGSGANVLTF.

The chain combines TRBV19 with TRBJ2-2; 7 nucleotides align to TRBD1. CDR3 size: 17 residues. CDR1 is LNHDA and CDR2 is SQIVND in the germline V gene (reference sequence). V trimming: 3 bases; J trimming: 5 bases; junction bases outside the gene matches: 12. CDR3: CASSITQTGIGTGELFF. CDR3 in DNA: TGTGCCAGTAGTATTACCCAGACAGGGATTGGAACCGGGGAGCTGTTTTTT.

The gene calls are TRBV28 and TRBJ2-2, with a possible D match to TRBD1 (6 bases). The germline V gene has CDR1 MDHEN and CDR2 SYDVKM. V was shortened by 4 bases and J by 5 bases, with 8 bases between the two germline ends. The CDR3 is made up of 13 amino acids. CDR3 coding DNA: TGTGCCAGCAGTTACAGGGAAACCGGGGAGCTGTTTTTT. This codes for CASSYRETGELFF.

This chain links TRBV25-1 with TRBJ2-7, with D possibly being TRBD2 (6 bases). The germline V gene has CDR1 MGHDK and CDR2 SYGVNS. The CDR3 covers 14 residues. With 6 bases removed from V and 1 base from J, the gap between germline ends came to 13 bases. The CDR3 DNA sequence: TGTGCCAGCAGAGGGCGGGGACCGTCCTACGAGCAGTACTTC. It encodes CASRGRGPSYEQYF.

The chain is built from TRBV9 and TRBJ2-7; 7 bases agree with TRBD1. The CDR3 is 15 residues long. J lost 3 bases, V lost 0 bases, and 6 bases had no gene match. Germline V lookup: CDR1 SGDLS, CDR2 YYNGEE. The CDR3 loop reads CASSVGDREFYEQYF. The DNA for the CDR3 is TGTGCCAGCAGCGTAGGCGACAGGGAGTTCTACGAGCAGTACTTC.

This clone was picked up a small number of times. The chain joins TRBV15 to TRBJ2-7; TRBD2 might be the D (5 bases). The germline CDR1 and CDR2 sequences are LNHNV and YYDKDF (reference sequence). The CDR3 consists of 14 residues. V shed 1 base and J shed 0 bases, with 7 bases lying between them. CDR3 sequence reads: CATSRAGSSYEQYF. CDR3 DNA: TGTGCCACCAGCAGAGCGGGGAGCTCCTACGAGCAGTACTTC. The full variable domain, completed using reference TRBV15 and TRBJ2-7, is DAMVIQNPRYQVTQFGKPVTLSCSQTLNHNVMYWYQQKSSQAPKLLFHYYDKDFNNEADTPDNFQSRRPNTSFCFLDIRSPGLGDTAMYLCATSRAGSSYEQYFGPGTRLTVT.

This sequence joins TRBV6-1 and TRBJ2-1; the D gene is possibly TRBD2 (6 bases). The CDR3 loop spans 12 amino acids. CDR1 is MNHNS, CDR2 SASEGT, per germline. V dropped 7 bases and J dropped 3 bases, with 7 bases sitting between them. The CDR3 protein is CASTGLYNEQFF. In nucleotides, the CDR3 is TGTGCCAGCACGGGACTCTACAATGAGCAGTTCTTC.

The genes are TRBV7-9 and TRBJ1-1; 8 positions match TRBD1. The CDR3 runs to 13 residues. CDR1 is SEHNR, CDR2 FQNEAQ, per germline (reference sequence). V was pared by 7 bases and J by 2 bases, with 3 bases of the junction left unmatched. The DNA of the CDR3 is TGTGCCAGCATACCAGGGGGCAACACTGAAGCTTTCTTT. Translated: CASIPGGNTEAFF.

Turning to this clone: The final CDR3 position lacks the conserved phenylalanine or tryptophan, pointing to a likely read error. Because the CDR3's place on the DNA is in doubt, the DNA is left out and the CDR3 is given as listed by TCRdb. The rearrangement links TRBV20-1 to TRBJ2-7; the table calls TRBD1, which could not be checked here. Germline V CDR1 and CDR2: DFQATT, SNEGSKA (reference sequence). The CDR3 comprises 11 residues, both ends counted. This CDR3 is CSANLRGATMI.

V and J are TRBV28 and TRBJ1-3, with TRBD1 identical over 9 bases. Germline CDR1 reads MDHEN; CDR2 reads SYDVKM. The V gene end was trimmed by 4 bases and the J gene end by 3 bases; junction bases not matched to a gene: 1. The CDR3 sequence is 14 residues long. The CDR3 sequence: CASSWTGDGNTIYF. In DNA form, the CDR3 reads TGTGCCAGCAGTTGGACAGGGGATGGAAACACCATATATTTT.

The chain has TRBV7-8 and TRBJ2-5; 8 bases are a match to TRBD2. In germline, CDR1 is SGHVS, CDR2 FQNEAQ. This CDR3 is built from 16 residues. Unmatched junction bases numbered 10, after V lost 2 bases and J lost 5 bases. In DNA form, the CDR3 reads TGTGCCAGCAGCTTATACTCGAGGCGGGAGGAGGAGACCCAGTACTTC. The encoded protein is CASSLYSRREEETQYF.

The V gene is TRBV29-1, the J gene TRBJ1-2; D gene uncertain. Deletions cut 4 bases from V and 8 bases from J, with 11 bases between. The CDR3 runs 11 residues. CDR1 is SQVTM, CDR2 ANQGSEA, per germline. CDR3 bases: TGCAGCGTTGGAGGGTTCTGCGGCTACACCTTC. This sequence encodes CSVGGFCGYTF. Drawing the rest from reference TRBV29-1 and TRBJ1-2, the complete variable domain is SAVISQKPSRDICQRGTSLTIQCQVDSQVTMMFWYRQQPGQSLTLIATANQGSEATYESGFVIDKFPISRPNLTFSTLTVSNMSPEDSSIYLCSVGGFCGYTFGSGTRLTVV.

Comment on this clone: One junction end does not reproduce the germline sequence, and a read error may be involved. The rearrangement uses TRBV7-7 and TRBJ2-5; D not certain. Germline V gene data show CDR1 as SSHAT and CDR2 as FNYEAQ (reference sequence). CDR3 length: 15 amino acids. CDR3 protein: CASSLNRHPPETQYF. The CDR3 nucleotides are TGTGCTAGCAGCCTGAATAGACACCCGCCTGAGACCCAGTACTTC.

The DNA for the CDR3 is TGCGCCAGCACCCTCGGGACTAGCGGGAGGGAAGACAATGAGCAGTTCTTC. It yields the protein CASTLGTSGREDNEQFF. The V call is TRBV10-1, the J call TRBJ2-1; 16 nucleotides align to TRBD2. With V trimmed by 7 bases and J by 5 bases, 8 bases remained unmatched. This CDR3 spans 17 amino acids. Germline V gives CDR1 WNHNN, CDR2 SYGVQD (reference sequence).

V usage is TRBV27 and J usage is TRBJ1-3, with TRBD1 matching 9 bases. Germline-derived CDR1 and CDR2 are MNHEY and SMNVEV (reference sequence). V lost 2 bases to trimming and J lost 1 base; unmatched junction nucleotides: 3. This CDR3 contains 16 residues. CDR3 loop: CASSLTGTGSGNTIYF. The CDR3 bases are TGTGCCAGCAGTTTAACCGGGACAGGGTCTGGAAACACCATATATTTT.

The gene calls are TRBV5-1 and TRBJ2-7; TRBD2 agrees at 7 bases. Per the germline V gene, CDR1 is SGHRS and CDR2 is YFSETQ. The CDR3 runs to 15 residues. V lost 2 bases and J lost 0; bases outside the gene matches: 5. The CDR3 sequence: CASSFLAVGSYEQYF. In nucleotides, the CDR3 is TGCGCCAGCAGCTTCCTAGCGGTCGGCTCCTACGAGCAGTACTTC.

To note about this clone: Additional DNA sequences in this sample encode the identical CDR3. This chain uses TRBV5-6 with TRBJ1-4; D not certain. The germline V and J ends were trimmed by 3 bases and 4 bases, with 10 bases remaining between them. The V gene's germline CDR1 is SGHDT and CDR2 YYEEEE. This CDR3 is 14 amino acids long. DNA for the CDR3: TGTGCCAGCAGCTCGTTCGGGATTAATGAAAAACTGTTTTTT. This encodes CASSSFGINEKLFF.

The chain combines TRBV27 with TRBJ1-1; 9 nucleotides align to TRBD1. Losses at the gene ends were 5 bases for V and 5 bases for J; bases not matched to a gene: 3. CDR1 MNHEY and CDR2 SMNVEV come from the germline V gene (reference sequence). This CDR3 contains 13 residues. The DNA for the CDR3 is TGTGCCAGCAGTGGACAGGGGTCTACTGAAGCTTTCTTT. Protein product: CASSGQGSTEAFF.